The rows below give T cell receptor beta chains drawn from one sample of a study of blood T cells in healthy people across ages. TCRdb independently ran MiXCR on the 5' RACE reads; one entry per CDR3 protein. The top ten clones hold approximately 3.5% of a sample with about 510,000 distinct CDR3 sequences, about 25% of them seen once. In addition, the sample was reused for a study of T cells of mothers and their children.

The sample consisted of blood. The receptors were gathered from a boy aged 2 to 9 in good health. CDR3s include the opening cysteine and the closing phenylalanine or tryptophan. A D gene is named only where the DNA matches it firmly. Rows may omit the clone size; those that give it use once, few, many or a size class.

J gene | D gene | V gene | clone size | CDR3 protein
TRBJ1-1 | TRBD1 | TRBV19 | NA | CASSSRGLRNTEAFF
TRBJ2-5 | NA | TRBV6-5 | NA | CASSYVGEGQETQYF
TRBJ1-3 | NA | TRBV7-9 | few | CASSFSWAGNTIYF
TRBJ2-1 | NA | TRBV7-2 | few | CASSQMTGFLRTSSYNEQFF
TRBJ2-5 | NA | TRBV7-6 | NA | CASSSLPQADPETQYF
TRBJ2-3 | NA | TRBV18 | once | CASSRREKDTQYF
TRBJ2-1 | TRBD2 | TRBV30 | NA | CASSQTAERGINEQFF
TRBJ1-1 | NA | TRBV7-6 | NA | CASSKYPSGEAFF
TRBJ1-1 | TRBD1 | TRBV6-5 | few | CASSYSRDRDEAFF
TRBJ2-2 | NA | TRBV7-9 | few | CASSPLFETLNTGELFF
TRBJ2-4 | NA | TRBV7-9 | NA | CASSLDRADPVQYF
TRBJ2-5 | NA | TRBV3-1 | NA | CASSQDFEGLHQETQYF
TRBJ1-1 | NA | TRBV10-3 | NA | CAISYGPNTEAFF
TRBJ2-7 | NA | TRBV11-2 | few | CASSSWVGITYEQYF
TRBJ1-1 | NA | TRBV5-6 | NA | CASSLAGPMNTEAFF
TRBJ2-1 | NA | TRBV2 | NA | CASSDVVYEQFF
TRBJ2-5 | NA | TRBV9 | many | CASSVGIQETQYF
NA | NA | TRBV6-2/TRBV6-3 | NA | CASRIGQGSLEQYF
TRBJ2-3 | NA | TRBV20-1 | NA | CSAPGLADTSTDTQYF
TRBJ1-6 | NA | TRBV12-5 | NA | CASGLGNRANSPLHF
NA | TRBD2 | TRBV6-5 | NA | CASSLTSGREQYF
TRBJ2-2 | NA | TRBV4-3 | NA | CASSQEVDFGELFF
TRBJ1-4 | NA | TRBV16 | NA | CASSQFAQRNEKLLF
TRBJ1-1 | NA | TRBV15 | NA | CATSASGIEAFF
TRBJ1-2 | NA | TRBV29-1 | NA | CSVDMRVNGGYTF
TRBJ1-1 | NA | TRBV3-1 | few | CASSQGMGTEAFF
TRBJ2-5 | NA | TRBV6-1 | NA | CASTLDLWGEETQYF
TRBJ1-5 | NA | TRBV4-3 | NA | CASSQDFRQYSNQPQHF
TRBJ2-1 | TRBD2 | TRBV13 | NA | CASSLPLAGIAYNEQFF
TRBJ2-3 | TRBD1 | TRBV11-3 | NA | CASARGQGGDTQYF
NA | NA | TRBV5-1 | NA | CASSLDSPIYNEQFF
TRBJ1-2 | TRBD1 | TRBV20-1 | many | CSAKTGANYGYTF
TRBJ2-1 | NA | TRBV3-1 | few | CASTLTGETYNEQFF
TRBJ2-7 | TRBD2 | TRBV7-9 | NA | CASSPVLKRGLFYEQYF